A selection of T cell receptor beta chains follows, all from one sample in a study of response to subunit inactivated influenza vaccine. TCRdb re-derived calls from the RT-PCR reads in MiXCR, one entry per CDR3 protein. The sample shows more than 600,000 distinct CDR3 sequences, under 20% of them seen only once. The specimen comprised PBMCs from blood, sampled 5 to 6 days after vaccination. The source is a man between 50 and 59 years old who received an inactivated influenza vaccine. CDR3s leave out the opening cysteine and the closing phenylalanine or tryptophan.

ACSVVEMREGPDTQY,TRBV9,TRBJ2-3
ASSVGDWGIHEQY,TRBV9,TRBJ2-7
ASSPPPYLGEGNEQF,TRBV7-2,TRBJ2-1
SVDFISESTDTQY,TRBV29-1,TRBJ2-3
ASSQVAVSSGKLF,TRBV4-1,TRBJ1-4
ASSQRDIYATNEKLF,TRBV4-1,TRBJ1-4
ASSRGNRVGEQY,TRBV25-1,TRBJ2-7
ASSLGWSGTFSYEQY,TRBV7-6,TRBJ2-7
ASTETGVVETQY,TRBV11-2,TRBJ2-5
ASSPSRGSGANVLT,TRBV4-3,TRBJ2-6
ASSHQTGGTTNEKLF,TRBV13,TRBJ1-4
SVGRRDAYEQY,TRBV29-1,TRBJ2-7
ASSLTSETQY,TRBV7-2,TRBJ2-5
ASSVDHSQETQY,TRBV9,TRBJ2-5
ASRRQGSEDNEQF,TRBV6-1,TRBJ2-1
SARARVTDTQY,TRBV20-1,TRBJ2-3
SARPDRGQHTGELF,TRBV20-1,TRBJ2-2
ASSQDSRGREKLF,TRBV4-2,TRBJ1-4
ASSLPTGNLQQTYEQY,TRBV11-1,TRBJ2-7
ATRGQGAEGPQQF,TRBV24-1,TRBJ2-1
SVSAFRDRRPEAF,TRBV29-1,TRBJ1-1
ASSVGWGFSYEQY,TRBV9,TRBJ2-7
ASSEDHSGANVLT,TRBV2,TRBJ2-6
AISEGTANSPLH,TRBV10-3,TRBJ1-6
ASSSPGNTIY,TRBV6-5,TRBJ1-3